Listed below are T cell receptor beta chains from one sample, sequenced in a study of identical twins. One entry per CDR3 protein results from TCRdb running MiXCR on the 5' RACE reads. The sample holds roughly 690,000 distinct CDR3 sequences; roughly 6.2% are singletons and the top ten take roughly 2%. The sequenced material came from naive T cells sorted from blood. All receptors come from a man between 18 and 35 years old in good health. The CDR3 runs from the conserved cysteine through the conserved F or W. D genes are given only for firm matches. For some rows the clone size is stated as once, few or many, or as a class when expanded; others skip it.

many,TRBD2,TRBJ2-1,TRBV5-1,CASSLDRGSSYNEQFF,TGCGCCAGCAGCTTGGATCGCGGGAGCTCCTACAATGAGCAGTTCTTC
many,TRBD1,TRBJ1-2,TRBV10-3,CAISEGQGNYGYTF,TGTGCCATCAGTGAGGGACAGGGAAACTATGGCTACACCTTC
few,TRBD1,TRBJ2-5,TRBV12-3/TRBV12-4,CASSTGQGGTQYF,TGTGCCAGCAGTACTGGACAGGGCGGGACCCAGTACTTC
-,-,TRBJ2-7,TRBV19,CASSLMATALYEQYF,TGTGCCAGTAGCCTGATGGCGACGGCACTCTACGAGCAGTACTTC
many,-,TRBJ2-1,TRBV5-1,CASSLNPSYNEQFF,TGCGCCAGCAGCTTGAATCCCTCTTACAATGAGCAGTTCTTC
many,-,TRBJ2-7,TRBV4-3,CASSQESDYEQYF,TGCGCCAGCAGCCAAGAGTCAGACTACGAGCAGTACTTC
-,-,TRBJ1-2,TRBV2,CASSPTIGYGYTF,TGTGCCAGCAGTCCGACAATCGGATATGGCTACACCTTC
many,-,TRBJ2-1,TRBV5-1,CASSLFGAEAYNEQFF,TGCGCCAGCAGCTTGTTCGGGGCAGAAGCCTACAATGAGCAGTTCTTC
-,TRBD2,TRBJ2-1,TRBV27,CASTGLGNNEQFF,TGTGCCAGCACTGGACTAGGAAACAATGAGCAGTTCTTC
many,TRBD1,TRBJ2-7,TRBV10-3,CAVLGQETYEQYF,TGTGCCGTCCTAGGACAGGAGACCTACGAGCAGTACTTC
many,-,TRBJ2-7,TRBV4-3,CASSQDRLSEQYF,TGCGCCAGCAGCCAAGACCGGCTCAGCGAGCAGTACTTC
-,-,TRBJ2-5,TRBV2,CASSESRETQYF,TGTGCCAGCAGTGAATCGCGGGAGACCCAGTACTTC
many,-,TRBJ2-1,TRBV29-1,CSVERLDNEQFF,TGCAGCGTTGAGAGACTAGACAATGAGCAGTTCTTC
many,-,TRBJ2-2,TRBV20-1,CSAYNRELNTGELFF,TGCAGTGCGTATAACAGGGAGTTGAACACCGGGGAGCTGTTTTTT
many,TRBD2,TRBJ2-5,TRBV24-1,CATSEAGGWAQYF,TGTGCCACCAGTGAGGCGGGAGGCTGGGCCCAGTACTTC
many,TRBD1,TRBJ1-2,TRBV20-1,CSAREWSGTGVHYGYTF,TGCAGTGCTAGAGAGTGGTCGGGGACAGGGGTCCACTATGGCTACACCTTC
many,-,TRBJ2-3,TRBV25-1,CASSEQGMADTQYF,TGTGCCAGCAGTGAACAGGGGATGGCAGATACGCAGTATTTT
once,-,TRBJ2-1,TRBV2,CASSEVDRDYKEQFF,TGTGCCAGCAGTGAAGTAGATCGCGATTACAAAGAGCAGTTCTTC
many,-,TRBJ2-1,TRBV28,CASSLPSTRGQFF,TGTGCCAGCAGTTTACCCAGCACTAGAGGGCAGTTCTTC
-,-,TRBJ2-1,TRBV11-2,CASSGARLDEQFF,TGTGCCAGCAGCGGCGCTCGGTTGGATGAGCAGTTCTTC
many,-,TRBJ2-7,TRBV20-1,CSARFPTSTYEQYF,TGCAGTGCCCGCTTCCCGACTAGTACCTACGAGCAGTACTTC
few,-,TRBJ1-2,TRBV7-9,CASSLAPGWDYGYTF,TGTGCCAGCAGCTTAGCCCCAGGGTGGGACTATGGCTACACCTTC
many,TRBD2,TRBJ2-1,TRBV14,CASSQDQRGSSYNEQFF,TGTGCCAGCAGCCAAGATCAGCGGGGGAGCTCCTACAATGAGCAGTTCTTC
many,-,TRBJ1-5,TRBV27,CASSFSGREPQHF,TGTGCCAGCAGTTTTTCGGGAAGGGAGCCCCAGCATTTT
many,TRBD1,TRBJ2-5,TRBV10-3,CAISYRGRSVETQYF,TGTGCCATCAGCTACAGGGGGCGTTCTGTAGAGACCCAGTACTTC
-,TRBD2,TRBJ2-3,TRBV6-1,CASRSGLAGNLRTDTQYF,TGTGCCAGCAGGTCAGGACTAGCGGGAAATCTCCGCACAGATACGCAGTATTTT
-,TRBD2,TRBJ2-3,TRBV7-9,CASSPSMASGSTDTQYF,TGTGCCAGCAGCCCTTCAATGGCTAGCGGGAGTACAGATACGCAGTATTTT
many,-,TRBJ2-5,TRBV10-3,CAISVSKIQETQYF,TGTGCCATCAGCGTCAGTAAAATCCAAGAGACCCAGTACTTC
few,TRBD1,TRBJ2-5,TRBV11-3,CASSLTGGAGWETQYF,TGTGCCAGCAGCTTGACAGGGGGCGCAGGTTGGGAGACCCAGTACTTC
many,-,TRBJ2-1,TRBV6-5,CASSWTGLGNEQFF,TGTGCCAGCAGTTGGACGGGGCTTGGCAATGAGCAGTTCTTC
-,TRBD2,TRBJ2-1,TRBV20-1,CSARPGLALYNEQFF,TGCAGTGCTAGACCGGGACTAGCTCTCTACAATGAGCAGTTCTTC